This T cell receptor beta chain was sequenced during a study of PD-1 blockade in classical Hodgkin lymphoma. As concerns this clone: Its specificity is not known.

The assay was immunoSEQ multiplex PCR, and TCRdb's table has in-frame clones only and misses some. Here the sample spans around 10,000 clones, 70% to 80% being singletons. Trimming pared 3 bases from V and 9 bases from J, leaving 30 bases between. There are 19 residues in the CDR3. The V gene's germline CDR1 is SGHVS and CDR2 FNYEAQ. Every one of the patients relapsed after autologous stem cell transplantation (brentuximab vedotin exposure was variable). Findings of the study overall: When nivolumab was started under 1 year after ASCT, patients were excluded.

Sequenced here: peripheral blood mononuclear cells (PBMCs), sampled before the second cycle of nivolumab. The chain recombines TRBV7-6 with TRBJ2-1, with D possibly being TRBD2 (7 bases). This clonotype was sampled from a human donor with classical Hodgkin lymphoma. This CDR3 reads CASSFSILAVGGRVAEQFF. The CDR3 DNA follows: TGTGCCAGCAGCTTTAGTATTCTAGCGGTAGGGGGAAGAGTAGCTGAGCAGTTCTTC.